Sequencing of this TCR beta chain was carried out in a study of blood T cell repertoires in COVID-19. Study background: Researchers got acute and convalescent COVID-19 samples from the United States, Italy and Spain. The cDNA or gDNA used as material had been derived from T cells, B-cell-depleted T cells, or PBMCs.

The CDR3 sequence is 15 residues long. Trimming removed 4 bases from V and 2 bases from J, with 16 bases in between. In germline, CDR1 is SGHNT, CDR2 YYREEE (reference sequence). Original data processing: Counts of nucleated cells, estimated from reference gene primer amplification, were obtained. Sequencing was performed with immunoSEQ multiplex PCR; in TCRdb, only in-frame clones are kept and a portion is missing. The V and J calls and clone size come from that table; D and trimming were worked out from the DNA. The data contain roughly 260,000 clones, approximately 77% of them singletons. Sequencing was done on a sample of peripheral blood. The gene calls are TRBV5-4 and TRBJ2-7; maybe TRBD1 (9 bases). This receptor was taken from a woman aged 18-29 years with acute or convalescent COVID-19. The CDR3 spells CASSPGGTGPYEQYF. CDR3 nucleotide sequence: TGTGCCAGCAGCCCGGGGGGGACAGGGCCCTACGAGCAGTACTTC.